Listed here are 30 T cell receptor beta chains from one sample, sequenced in a study of CD4 and CD8 cells across lung adenocarcinoma regions. Via MiXCR, TCRdb re-called the PCR reads, giving one row per CDR3 protein. The table includes about 7,700 distinct CDR3 sequences, over 40% detected once. Material: CD4+ T cells from the margin of a lung tumor. Receptors were obtained from a male donor with lung adenocarcinoma. The CD4 and CD8 labels of this study may be unreliable.

Concerning this clonotype: Relative to the germline gene, one junction end is altered; a read error may explain this. The rearrangement uses TRBV6-1 and TRBJ2-1; 11 nucleotides line up with TRBD2. The CDR3 consists of 15 residues. The germline CDR1 and CDR2 sequences are MNHNS and SASEGT. CDR3 nucleotide sequence: TGTGCCAGCAGTCGGACTAGCGGGTTCTACGGTGAGCAGTTTTTC. As protein: CASSRTSGFYGEQFF.

This clonotype has a count of ten or more. V usage is TRBV6-1 and J usage is TRBJ2-3; weak D call: TRBD2 (5 bases). This CDR3 contains 13 residues. Looked up from germline, CDR1 is MNHNS and CDR2 is SASEGT. With 6 bases removed from V and 8 bases from J, the gap between germline ends came to 15 bases. The CDR3 DNA sequence: TGTGCCAGCAGGAGGGCGGAAACCCCTACGCAGTATTTT. It specifies CASRRAETPTQYF.

This clonotype was observed a few times. This sequence joins TRBV3-1 and TRBJ2-1, with TRBD2 identical over 9 bases. Germline V gene sequence: CDR1 LGHDT, CDR2 YNNKEL (reference sequence). The CDR3 is made up of 14 amino acids. V shed 8 bases, J shed 7 bases, and the junction held 9 bases outside the gene matches. CDR3 nucleotide sequence: TGTGCCAGCGCCCGGCGGGAGGGTAGGAATGAGCAGTTCTTC. It translates to CASARREGRNEQFF.

As for this clonotype: A junction boundary mismatches the germline segment, possibly from a read error. The rearrangement links TRBV6-5 to TRBJ2-3; 7 nucleotides match TRBD1. CDR1 is MNHEY, CDR2 SVGAGI, per germline. There are 14 residues in the CDR3. CDR3 in amino acids: CASSYSTGRDTQYF. Here the CDR3 DNA reads TGTGCCAGCAGTTACTCGACAGGGCGAGATACCCAGTATTTT.

At least ten counts were recorded for this clonotype. The chain links TRBV14 to TRBJ2-1; 9 bases line up with TRBD1. The J call is in doubt because the DNA end fits TRBJ2-7 better. The CDR3 has 14 amino acids. Germline loops: CDR1 SGHDN, CDR2 FVKESK. CDR3 nucleotides: TGTGCCAGCAGCGTCAACAACAGGGGGCTCGAGCAGTACTTC. Translation gives CASSVNNRGLEQYF.

About this clonotype itself: Lacking the conserved final phenylalanine or tryptophan, this CDR3 likely reflects a read error. The limits of the CDR3 on the DNA are not certain, so only TCRdb's listed CDR3 is given. The gene calls are TRBV27 and TRBJ2-3; TRBD1, the table's D call, was not compared with the DNA. The CDR3 is 13 amino acids long, termini counted. Germline lookup yields CDR1 MNHEY and CDR2 SMNVEV (reference sequence). CDR3 sequence: CASRTDGTDTWHS.

This chain connects TRBV10-1 to TRBJ2-5; D call uncertain. Germline V lookup: CDR1 WNHNN, CDR2 SYGVQD (reference sequence). CDR3 length: 13 residues. V lost 10 bases, J lost 8 bases, and 20 bases lay in between. The CDR3 loop reads CATERRGPDTQYF. The CDR3 DNA is TGCGCCACCGAACGCCGTGGCCCAGATACCCAGTACTTC.

The CDR3 sequence: CASSGRPVGTGAQYF. For the CDR3, the DNA is TGTGCCAGCAGCGGCCGGCCGGTGGGCACAGGTGCGCAGTATTTT. The V call is TRBV6-1, the J call TRBJ2-3; TRBD1 is a possible D gene (5 bases). The germline V gene encodes CDR1 MNHNS and CDR2 SASEGT. The CDR3 totals 15 residues. Trimming stripped 6 bases from V and 10 bases from J, with 23 bases between.

This clonotype was seen more than once but under ten times. The CDR3 nucleotides are TGTGCCAGCAGGTCGACAGGGGCGAACACCGGGGAGCTGTTTTTT. It encodes CASRSTGANTGELFF. The V gene is TRBV6-1, the J gene TRBJ2-2; 8 nucleotides agree with TRBD1. Germline V lookup: CDR1 MNHNS, CDR2 SASEGT. Losses at the gene ends were 6 bases for V and 0 bases for J; bases not matched to a gene: 3. The CDR3 is 15 residues long.

The chain links TRBV6-1 to TRBJ1-5, with TRBD1 matching 8 bases. V shed 3 bases, J shed 2 bases, and the junction held 3 bases outside the gene matches. This CDR3 is built from 15 residues. In germline, CDR1 is MNHNS, CDR2 SASEGT. The DNA of the CDR3 is TGTGCCAGCAGTGAGACAGGGGAGGGCAATCAGCCCCAGCATTTT. Translated: CASSETGEGNQPQHF.

This clonotype was recorded many times. A clone one base away is much larger, so this may be a read error. The rearrangement uses TRBV6-1 and TRBJ2-1; D may be TRBD1 or TRBD2 (5 bases each). The J call could be wrong; TRBJ2-7 is a better fit for the DNA end. Germline values: CDR1 MNHNS, CDR2 SASEGT. The CDR3 length is 17 residues. In nucleotides, the CDR3 is TGTGCCACCCGTGGTAGGGACCGAAATAAGGAGGACAATGAGCAGTACTTC. Protein product: CATRGRDRNKEDNEQYF.

This clonotype counts as medium-sized. The V and J genes are TRBV27 and TRBJ2-1, with D possibly matching TRBD2 (6 bases). The germline V gene encodes CDR1 MNHEY and CDR2 SMNVEV (reference sequence). Deletions cut 8 bases from V and 0 bases from J, with 20 bases between. This CDR3 region has 17 residues. The DNA for the CDR3 is TGTGCCAGCCTAAGCGGGTTCCATGCCTTCTCCTACAATGAGCAGTTCTTC. Its protein is CASLSGFHAFSYNEQFF.

This clonotype was detected a few times. This chain connects TRBV6-5 to TRBJ2-1; D remains ambiguous. Trimming shortened V by 6 bases and J by 7 bases, and 7 bases separated the two germline ends. The CDR3 length is 11 residues. CDR1 and CDR2 (germline): MNHEY, SVGAGI. DNA for the CDR3: TGTGCCAGCAGCACCGGGAATGAGCAGTTCTTC. Residues: CASSTGNEQFF.

V is TRBV27 and J is TRBJ1-1; 7 bases fit TRBD1. CDR1 is MNHEY, CDR2 SMNVEV, per germline (reference sequence). Unmatched junction bases numbered 8, after V lost 4 bases and J lost 3 bases. The CDR3 runs 15 residues. The chain's CDR3 is CASSSGRRGYTEAFF. The CDR3 DNA follows: TGTGCCAGCAGTTCTGGCCGCAGGGGGTACACTGAAGCTTTCTTT.

By share, this clonotype counts as large. This chain links TRBV10-3 with TRBJ2-3; 9 bases are a match to TRBD1. This CDR3 has 14 amino acids. V lost 4 bases to trimming and J lost 4 bases; unmatched junction nucleotides: 3. From germline, CDR1 is ENHRY and CDR2 SYGVKD. CDR3 region: CAISVNRGPDTQYF. As DNA, the CDR3 is TGTGCCATCAGTGTTAACAGGGGGCCAGATACGCAGTATTTT.

The genes are TRBV6-1 and TRBJ2-5, with a weak D call TRBD2 (6 bases). Deletions cut 5 bases from V and 3 bases from J, with 13 bases between. CDR3 length: 14 amino acids. CDR1 is MNHNS, CDR2 SASEGT, per germline. CDR3 sequence: CASSPQGLEETQYF. The CDR3 DNA reads as TGTGCCAGCAGTCCCCAGGGACTTGAAGAGACCCAGTACTTC.

In its sample, this clonotype was seen many times. The genes are TRBV7-2 and TRBJ2-1; 8 bases agree with TRBD1. The DNA end is more similar to TRBJ2-7, so the J call may be wrong. The CDR3 sequence is 14 residues long. Per germline, CDR1 SGHTA and CDR2 FQGNSA. The CDR3 bases are TGTGCCAGCAGCCGGGACAGGAATTCCTACGAGCAGTACTTC. It encodes CASSRDRNSYEQYF.

The chain uses TRBV11-3 and TRBJ2-1; D is unresolved. There are 14 residues in the CDR3. Deletions cut 0 bases from V and 9 bases from J, with 12 bases between. The V gene's germline CDR1 is SGHNT and CDR2 YENEEA. The CDR3 protein is CASSLEAPSGEQFF. The CDR3 bases are TGTGCCAGCAGCTTAGAGGCCCCGTCGGGTGAGCAGTTCTTC.

With respect to this clonotype: Because the CDR3 is missing its conserved closing phenylalanine or tryptophan, this is likely a read error. Because the CDR3's place on the DNA is in doubt, the DNA is left out and the CDR3 is given as listed by TCRdb. V gene TRBV24-1 combines with J gene TRBJ2-5; TRBD2 reflects the table's D call only, with no check against the DNA. The CDR3 is 24 residues long, counting both termini. Germline loops: CDR1 KGHDR, CDR2 SFDVKD. CDR3 in amino acids: CAMVASLLPLAFAVAGATWRRLWP.

CDR3 nucleotide sequence: TGTGCCAGCAGTCAAGAGTGGGGACAGGGCTACAATGAGCAGTTCTTC. Its protein product is CASSQEWGQGYNEQFF. The genes are TRBV9 and TRBJ2-1; TRBD1 agrees at 9 bases. J lost 3 bases, V lost 5 bases, and 9 bases had no gene match. Per germline, CDR1 SGDLS and CDR2 YYNGEE. The CDR3 consists of 16 residues.

This clonotype was detected a few times. V and J are TRBV28 and TRBJ2-5; 9 positions agree with TRBD1. The end of the DNA fits TRBJ2-7 better, so the J call may be wrong. Germline CDR1 and CDR2: MDHEN and SYDVKM. CDR3 length: 16 residues. This CDR3 reads CASSFPAYRGPNEQYF. The CDR3 nucleotides read TGTGCCAGCAGTTTCCCCGCCTACAGGGGGCCTAACGAGCAGTACTTC.

This clonotype was seen once. The rearrangement uses TRBV6-1 and TRBJ2-5; D is perhaps TRBD1 or TRBD2 (6 bases each). This CDR3 contains 18 residues. CDR1 and CDR2 (germline): MNHNS, SASEGT. V was pared by 7 bases and J by 2 bases, with 26 bases between. CDR3 coding DNA: TGTGCCAGCAAGACGTCAACCACAGGGAGGAGGGAGCAAGAGACCCAGTACTTC. The encoded protein is CASKTSTTGRREQETQYF.

V is TRBV7-8 and J is TRBJ1-2; weak D call: TRBD1 (6 bases). CDR3 size: 15 residues. CDR1 SGHVS and CDR2 FQNEAQ come from the germline V gene. Between the trimmed V and J ends, which lost 5 bases and 1 base, there was a span of 14 bases. The CDR3: CASSQEGGRNYGYTF. The CDR3 DNA is TGTGCCAGCAGCCAGGAGGGGGGCCGTAACTATGGCTACACCTTC.

This clonotype was seen many times. J is TRBJ1-6 and V is TRBV6-5, with 7 bases fitting TRBD1. With V trimmed by 6 bases and J by 10 bases, 12 bases remained unmatched. Per the germline V gene, CDR1 is MNHEY and CDR2 is SVGAGI. There are 15 residues in the CDR3. Here the CDR3 reads CASRNSGGGNSPLHF. CDR3 nucleotide sequence: TGTGCCAGCAGAAATTCAGGGGGAGGGAACTCACCCCTCCACTTT.

A word on this clonotype: A much larger clone sits a single nucleotide away, making a read error possible. V and J are TRBV6-5 and TRBJ2-1; 10 nucleotides align to TRBD1. V dropped 4 bases and J dropped 10; count of bases not matched to a gene: 10. The CDR3 contains 15 residues. Looked up from germline, CDR1 is MNHEY and CDR2 is SVGAGI. CDR3 DNA: TGTGCCAGCAGTTGGTTGGGACAGGGGAAAAACGAGCAGTTCTTC. Protein product: CASSWLGQGKNEQFF.

This clonotype was recorded a few times. This sequence joins TRBV27 and TRBJ1-1, with 8 bases matching TRBD1. V shed 5 bases and J 1 base; nucleotides not matched to a gene: 9. Germline CDR1 reads MNHEY; CDR2 reads SMNVEV (reference sequence). This CDR3 comprises 16 residues. The CDR3 bases are TGTGCCAGCAGTCAATTCCAGGGGGCTGCGAACACTGAAGCTTTCTTT. Amino acids: CASSQFQGAANTEAFF.

This clonotype occurred a few times. The J gene is TRBJ2-3, the V gene TRBV6-1, with D possibly being TRBD1 (6 bases). Per germline, CDR1 MNHNS and CDR2 SASEGT. Trimming cost V 4 bases and J 3 bases, with 11 bases left between them. The CDR3 has 14 residues. The CDR3 DNA follows: TGTGCCAGCAGTGCGGGGCAGGGGACAGATACGCAGTATTTT. Its translation: CASSAGQGTDTQYF.

In regard to this clonotype: The missing conserved phenylalanine or tryptophan at the end of this CDR3 makes a read error likely. The DNA is omitted, as the CDR3 cannot be located on it reliably, and the CDR3 follows TCRdb's listing. The V and J genes are TRBV7-8 and TRBJ2-1. Per the germline V gene, CDR1 is SGHVS and CDR2 is FQNEAQ. Both ends counted, the CDR3 spans 8 residues. The CDR3: CAQQLIES.

Within the sample, this clonotype is medium-sized. The chain is built from TRBV6-1 and TRBJ2-1, with 8 positions matching TRBD2. J lost 3 bases, V lost 7 bases, and 2 bases had no gene match. The CDR3 is 13 residues long. In germline, CDR1 is MNHNS, CDR2 SASEGT. Written as DNA, the CDR3 is TGTGCCAGCAAAAGCGGGAGCTACAATGAGCAGTTCTTC. This translates into CASKSGSYNEQFF.

The chain recombines TRBV6-1 with TRBJ1-2; 7 positions match TRBD1. Germline lookup yields CDR1 MNHNS and CDR2 SASEGT. CDR3 length equals 13 residues. V lost 3 bases to trimming and J lost 5 bases; unmatched junction nucleotides: 3. CDR3 sequence: CASSDRGSYGYTF. In DNA, the CDR3 is TGTGCCAGCAGTGACAGGGGGTCATATGGCTACACCTTC.